The TCR beta chain described here comes from a study of OX40 agonist ivuxolimab in advanced cancers. Profiling relied on immunoSEQ multiplex PCR, and the TCRdb table lists in-frame clones only, not all of them. The sample lists roughly 7,300 clones, 70% to 90% occurring once. CDR1 and CDR2 from the germline V gene are MNHEY and SMNVEV (reference sequence). The CDR3 extends over 14 amino acids. V dropped 5 bases and J dropped 6 bases, with 14 bases sitting between them. The starting material was CD4+ or CD8+ T cells sorted from blood, obtained in a trial of the OX40 agonist ivuxolimab. The source is an adult with an advanced solid tumor such as melanoma, head and neck, liver or kidney cancer. The gene calls are TRBV27 and TRBJ2-1; D remains ambiguous. The CDR3 DNA reads as TGTGCCAGCAGTGACCGAACCCGCCGCAATGAGCAGTTCTTC. This gives the protein CASSDRTRRNEQFF.